Listed below are T cell receptor beta chains from one sample, sequenced in a study of cytomegalovirus exposure and HLA in healthy donors. TCRdb keeps only in-frame clones here, not all; method: immunoSEQ multiplex PCR. The data contain about 160,000 clones, around 79% of them singletons. Sequenced: PBMCs. The receptors here all came from a woman aged 50 to 60 in good health and CMV-seropositive. Each CDR3 is given with its conserved first and last residue. Fields, in order: V gene, clone size, J gene, CDR3 protein. Clone size is stated in some rows and not others, as once, few, many or a class when expanded.

TRBV19	NA	TRBJ2-1	CASSIGMIEAYNEQFF
TRBV5-1	NA	TRBJ2-2	CASSPGTGNTGELFF
TRBV5-1	NA	TRBJ2-3	CASSLGTGVADTQYF
TRBV28	NA	TRBJ2-7	CASEDHLPREQYF
TRBV7-2	NA	TRBJ2-5	CASSTRTGERQETQYF
TRBV7-9	NA	TRBJ2-2	CASSLTGRNTGELFF
TRBV2	NA	TRBJ1-5	CASSDRGRGQPQHF
TRBV29-1	once	TRBJ1-1	CSGGRENTEAFF
TRBV27	NA	TRBJ1-2	CASSAGTGGLGYGYTF
TRBV6-5	NA	TRBJ2-3	CASSSTSGASHTQYF
TRBV2	NA	TRBJ1-1	CASSGLSDTEAFF
TRBV19	NA	TRBJ2-1	CASSINRVANEQFF
TRBV30	NA	TRBJ1-4	CAWTLSEKLFF
TRBV4-1	NA	TRBJ2-1	CASSHRRSLPSGNSYNEQFF
TRBV7-9	NA	TRBJ2-3	CASSLVSSASFTDTQYF
TRBV7-2	NA	TRBJ1-3	CASSSSGQGGYSGNTIYF
TRBV7-2	NA	TRBJ2-2	CASSLDLGLAGELFF
TRBV2	NA	TRBJ2-7	CASSDTSDIYEQYF
TRBV27	NA	TRBJ2-3	CASIINPGGSTQYF
TRBV28	few	TRBJ1-6	CASRTGDSPLHF
TRBV29-1	few	TRBJ2-7	CSVLTRGMFPYEQYF
TRBV6-5	NA	TRBJ2-5	CASSTQTEQYF
TRBV7-6	NA	TRBJ2-3	CASSLLQRGGGTDTQYF
TRBV28	NA	TRBJ2-1	CASSSPITRVDNEQFF
TRBV7-8	NA	TRBJ1-2	CASSLGGVYGYTF
TRBV4-1	NA	TRBJ1-5	CASSQATQGASQPQHF
TRBV6-5	NA	TRBJ2-3	CATSPGTDTQYF
TRBV7-6	few	TRBJ2-2	CASSPRRSNTGELFF
TRBV2	NA	TRBJ2-7	CASRGQTGLANYYEQYF
TRBV5-4	NA	TRBJ1-2	CASSLGGITNYGYTF
TRBV4-3	NA	TRBJ2-2	CASSQGDSNTGELFF
TRBV10-3	NA	TRBJ1-5	CAISQTRDRDSQHF
TRBV2	NA	TRBJ1-2	CASSEVTGLGGYTF
TRBV7-2	few	TRBJ2-5	CASSTDQGWETQYF
TRBV5-1	few	TRBJ2-3	CASSLGAGETQYF
TRBV7-2	few	TRBJ2-7	CASSRDSVQHEQYF
TRBV4-2	NA	TRBJ2-3	CASSQGSAGADTQYF
TRBV27	few	TRBJ2-7	CASTLIGGRGREQYF
TRBV5-1	NA	TRBJ2-1	CASSPDTDEQFF
TRBV27	few	TRBJ2-3	CASSFRQGASDTQYF
TRBV4-3	once	TRBJ1-6	CASSQDPSRVSPLHF
TRBV6-5	NA	TRBJ1-5	CASRVDRGNVAQHF
TRBV6-1	NA	TRBJ1-5	CASTGGRGQPQHF
TRBV5-4	NA	TRBJ1-6	CASSPYIGQASNSPLHF
TRBV4-1	few	TRBJ1-1	CASSQDSVNTEAFF
TRBV5-1	NA	TRBJ2-1	CASSLMGGAYNEQFF
TRBV5-1	NA	TRBJ2-3	CASRLGSTDTQYF
TRBV7-9	NA	TRBJ2-4	CASSLRGSYQYF
TRBV2	NA	TRBJ1-5	CASSGGQVNQPQHF
TRBV10-3	NA	TRBJ1-2	CAISEDRDTPAYTF
TRBV10-2	NA	TRBJ2-7	CASSAGGPYEQYF
TRBV7-6	few	TRBJ2-5	CASSLADGAGGQETQYF
TRBV28	NA	TRBJ2-2	CASSFIGELFF
TRBV5-6	once	TRBJ2-1	CASSSGLLYNEQFF
TRBV6-6	NA	TRBJ1-5	CASSYSSGGSNQPQHF
TRBV27	NA	TRBJ1-1	CASSLLGQLNTEAFF
TRBV28	once	TRBJ1-2	CASSLYEVKRFYGYTF
TRBV7-9	few	TRBJ1-2	CASSLDSHYGYTF
TRBV5-1	NA	TRBJ1-4	CASSLVGQGEEKLFF